This TCR beta chain emerged from a study of blood T cell repertoires in COVID-19. Whole-study context: Sources were T cells, B-cell-depleted T cells, or PBMCs; the material itself was cDNA or gDNA.

Authors' data handling: For nucleated cells, counts were estimated from reference gene primer amplification. The method was immunoSEQ multiplex PCR; TCRdb's version includes in-frame clones alone and lacks a portion of them. The V and J calls and clone size come from that table; D and trimming were worked out from the DNA. The sample shows 250,000 to 350,000 clones, roughly nine tenths of them seen only once. V shed 4 bases and J 7 bases; nucleotides not matched to a gene: 8. The length of the CDR3 is 15 residues. Germline V gene data show CDR1 as MNHEY and CDR2 as SVGAGI. This clone was observed a single time.

This receptor was taken from a woman in her 30s with COVID-19, enrolled during active disease. Sequences were obtained from peripheral blood. The gene calls are TRBV6-5 and TRBJ2-1; 9 bases line up with TRBD1. The CDR3 here is CASSSPGTGLNEQFF. Here the CDR3 DNA reads TGTGCCAGCAGTTCCCCCGGGACAGGGCTAAATGAGCAGTTCTTC.